Each of the 14 T cell receptor beta chains below was sequenced from the same sample in a study of human T cells and chemical hapten exposure. TCRdb re-called the RACE reads through MiXCR, storing one row per CDR3 protein. The sample records around 330,000 distinct CDR3 sequences, over 5% being singletons. The time point is: pre-sensitization, week 0. Treatment reported: therapeutic diphenylcyclopropenone sensitization with weekly scalp DPC. This sample comprised whole blood, obtained in connection with sensitization to the hapten diphenylcyclopropenone (DPC). These receptor sequences come from a woman between 18 and 29 years old with alopecia areata. Some clones in this sample may be carry-over from other donors' samples.

This rearrangement joins TRBV2 to TRBJ2-3; D is possibly TRBD2 (5 bases). Germline V lookup: CDR1 SNHLY, CDR2 FYNNEI. Trimming removed 10 bases at V and 0 bases at J, with 11 bases between. The CDR3 is 13 residues long. The chain's CDR3 is CANRGQSTDTQYF. The CDR3 DNA sequence: TGTGCCAACAGAGGGCAGAGCACAGATACGCAGTATTTT.

This clonotype came up many times. The rearrangement uses TRBV12-5 and TRBJ2-3, with D possibly being TRBD1 (6 bases). The CDR3 spans 18 residues. CDR1 LGHNT and CDR2 FRNRAP come from the germline V gene. Trimming removed 1 base at V and 0 bases at J, with 17 bases between. CDR3 DNA sequence: TGTGCTAGTGGTTTGGGCCCTCAACAGGGTTGGAGCACAGATACGCAGTATTTT. Amino acid sequence: CASGLGPQQGWSTDTQYF.

This clonotype was counted ten times or more. The chain joins TRBV6-5 to TRBJ1-4; 7 bases are a match to TRBD1. The ends lost 4 bases at V and 8 bases at J; junction bases unmatched: 10. Germline V gene lookup returns CDR1 MNHEY and CDR2 SVGAGI. This CDR3 is 15 amino acids long. The CDR3 protein is CASSFNRGLGEKLFF. CDR3 bases: TGTGCCAGCAGTTTTAACAGGGGTCTGGGGGAAAAACTGTTTTTT.

This clonotype was detected a few times. The chain couples TRBV3-1 to TRBJ2-3; TRBD2 matches at 9 bases. CDR3 length: 15 amino acids. Germline CDR1 LGHDT, CDR2 YNNKEL (reference sequence). V lost 4 bases to trimming and J lost 9 bases; unmatched junction nucleotides: 11. CDR3 in amino acids: CASSLGSGGLSTQYF. The CDR3 region has the DNA TGTGCCAGCAGCCTGGGAAGCGGGGGGTTGTCGACGCAGTATTTT.

This clonotype occurred a few times. This rearrangement joins TRBV28 to TRBJ1-1; D call uncertain. Trimming removed 3 bases from V and 9 bases from J, with 23 bases in between. This CDR3 comprises 16 residues. Germline CDR1 reads MDHEN; CDR2 reads SYDVKM. The CDR3 region is CASSFFGVPSPVKAFF. The DNA for the CDR3 is TGTGCCAGCAGTTTTTTCGGGGTTCCATCCCCCGTAAAAGCTTTCTTT.

This clonotype was seen many times. V is TRBV6-5 and J is TRBJ1-6; D is possibly TRBD1 (5 bases). This CDR3 region has 14 residues. Germline loops: CDR1 MNHEY, CDR2 SVGAGI. V lost 5 bases and J lost 7, with 12 bases in between. The CDR3 region is CASSTGRGNSPLHF. In nucleotides, the CDR3 is TGTGCCAGCAGTACCGGAAGGGGCAATTCACCCCTCCACTTT.

The chain links TRBV6-5 to TRBJ1-4, with no clear D. The CDR3 length is 13 residues. CDR1 is MNHEY, CDR2 SVGAGI, per germline. The V end was cut by 2 bases, the J end by 8 bases, with 9 bases between. DNA for the CDR3: TGTGCCAGCAGTTACCGGGGTGACGAAAAACTGTTTTTT. The encoded protein is CASSYRGDEKLFF.

The chain carries TRBV6-2 or TRBV6-3 and TRBJ2-3, with 7 bases matching TRBD1. With V trimmed by 2 bases and J by 2 bases, 7 bases remained unmatched. The CDR3 totals 16 residues. CDR1 is MNHEY, CDR2 SVGEGT, per germline. The chain's CDR3 is CASSYADDRATDTQYF. The CDR3 region has the DNA TGTGCCAGCAGTTACGCCGACGACAGGGCCACAGATACGCAGTATTTT.

This clonotype was observed many times. The rearrangement joins TRBV12-3 or TRBV12-4 to TRBJ1-6; 7 bases match TRBD1. This CDR3 is built from 14 residues. Trimming took 5 bases from V and 10 from J; bases not matched to a gene: 8. CDR3 region: CASSARTGSSPLHF. For the CDR3, the DNA is TGTGCCAGCAGTGCTCGGACAGGTTCCTCACCCCTCCACTTT.

This clonotype was seen many times. The chain is built from TRBV20-1 and TRBJ1-5; D is unresolved. The CDR3 runs 12 residues. The germline gives CDR1 DFQATT, CDR2 SNEGSKA (reference sequence). As DNA, the CDR3 is TGCAGGGGCCGGCGCGCGAGCTGGCCCCAGCATTTT. The encoded protein is CRGRRASWPQHF.

The rearrangement links TRBV27 to TRBJ2-7; the D gene is possibly TRBD1 (6 bases). This CDR3 has 12 amino acids. Germline assignment: CDR1 MNHEY and CDR2 SMNVEV (reference sequence). Trimming removed 6 bases from V and 5 bases from J, with 11 bases in between. DNA for the CDR3: TGTGCCAGCAGGGCAGGGGCCCACGAGCAGTACTTC. Residues: CASRAGAHEQYF.

There are a few counts of this clonotype. The chain uses TRBV28 and TRBJ1-4, with D possibly TRBD1 on 6 matching bases. CDR3 length equals 15 residues. The V gene lost 1 base and the J gene lost 8 bases, with 14 bases spanning the gap. Germline values: CDR1 MDHEN, CDR2 SYDVKM. The CDR3 protein is CASSLYREHTEKLFF. The CDR3 bases are TGTGCCAGCAGTTTATACAGGGAACATACGGAAAAACTGTTTTTT.

This clonotype has at least ten counts. The V call is TRBV7-7, the J call TRBJ2-2, with D tentatively TRBD2 (6 bases). Germline V gives CDR1 SSHAT, CDR2 FNYEAQ (reference sequence). This CDR3 is 13 amino acids long. The CDR3 DNA sequence: TGTGCGGCGGGGCAGCCTATTACCGGGGAGCTGTTTTTT. Translation: CAAGQPITGELFF.

This clonotype was counted ten times or more. The V gene is TRBV18, the J gene TRBJ1-2; TRBD1 matches at 10 bases. This CDR3 has 13 residues. Per germline, CDR1 KGHSH and CDR2 LQKENI. Trimming removed 6 bases from V and 6 bases from J; junction bases left unmatched: 4. This chain's CDR3 is CASSAGQGNGYTF. The CDR3 coding sequence is TGTGCCAGCTCGGCGGGACAGGGGAATGGCTACACCTTC.